A selection of T cell receptor beta chains follows, all from one sample in a study of T cell changes during pregnancy in multiple sclerosis. The data were produced by immunoSEQ multiplex PCR, yet TCRdb's version contains in-frame clones alone and is incomplete. The table records around 53,000 clones, roughly 90% of them present only once. The sample consisted of CD4+ T cells from peripheral blood mononuclear cells, taken after pregnancy. These receptors were taken from a female donor with multiple sclerosis, enrolled in a pregnancy study. The conserved cysteine and the conserved F or W are not part of the CDR3 here. Only some rows state a clone size, as once, few, many or a class for expanded clones.

abundance	j_gene	v_gene	CDR3aa
NA	TRBJ1-2	TRBV6-4	ASSLNRGNYGYT
NA	TRBJ1-2	TRBV6-5	ASRGRADYGYT
NA	TRBJ2-7	TRBV18	ASSQLAGVYEQY
NA	TRBJ1-1	TRBV7-2	ASSLEAFRAF
NA	TRBJ1-2	TRBV6-5	ASRQGGGYT
NA	TRBJ2-1	TRBV12-5	ASGLVLAGNQYNEQF
NA	TRBJ2-7	TRBV6-4	ASSKVGAKTYEQY
once	TRBJ1-1	TRBV29-1	SVGGGGGTEAF
NA	TRBJ1-6	TRBV7-8	ASSLVSGPRQDSPLH
NA	TRBJ2-1	TRBV19	ASGQGAYNEQF
NA	TRBJ2-1	TRBV5-4	ASSLLTSGLNEQF
few	TRBJ2-7	TRBV7-3	ASSLNSGYEQY
NA	TRBJ2-7	TRBV18	ASSPQRGTTDYSYEQY
NA	TRBJ2-1	TRBV18	ASSPFDSSAYNEQF
NA	TRBJ2-3	TRBV4-1	ASSRAGSITDTQY
NA	TRBJ1-4	TRBV19	ASRGDRVGNEKLF
few	TRBJ2-7	TRBV7-2	ASSQIVGSLGY
NA	TRBJ1-5	TRBV2	ASTQVSNQPQH
NA	TRBJ2-5	TRBV4-3	ASSQGLGGGQETQY
NA	TRBJ1-2	TRBV6-6	ASSFDRGGERDGYT
NA	TRBJ1-4	TRBV7-6	ASSLEGTDYNEKLF
NA	TRBJ2-1	TRBV21-1	ASSITASGGGEQF
once	TRBJ2-1	TRBV15	ATFQQGYNEQF
NA	TRBJ1-1	TRBV6-1	ASSTGQGPTEAF
NA	TRBJ2-7	TRBV4-3	ASSQGTSGTSYEQY
once	TRBJ2-3	TRBV2	ASSDEGGFRTDTQY
NA	TRBJ1-6	TRBV18	ASSPLGSYNSPLH
NA	TRBJ1-5	TRBV5-1	ASSHGRAGSNQPQH
NA	TRBJ1-6	TRBV6-1	ASSDMQNYNSPLH
NA	TRBJ2-5	TRBV9	ASSVDGTTQETQY
NA	TRBJ1-1	TRBV18	ASSPPKPIEAF
NA	TRBJ1-1	TRBV7-9	ASSLEGVNTEAF
NA	TRBJ2-5	TRBV2	ASSAGGTGETQY